This TCR beta chain is from a study of blood T cells in healthy people across ages. With a J-beta primer mix and a sample-barcoded 5' primer, a second PCR ran about 6 to 11 cycles. One entry per CDR3 protein results from TCRdb running MiXCR on the 5' RACE reads. Found here are about 1.7 million distinct CDR3 sequences, over 25% of them singletons; the top ten hold approximately 7.7%. Trimming took off 6 bases at V and 5 bases at J, with 14 bases between the two ends. Germline-derived CDR1 and CDR2 are MNHEY and SMNVEV (reference sequence). CDR3 length: 14 residues. The V call is TRBV27, the J call TRBJ1-5; D uncertain. The sequenced sample consisted of blood. This TCR was recovered from a woman between 25 and 40 years old in good health. CDR3 coding DNA: TGTGCCAGCAGACCATTTACTGCACATCAGCCCCAGCATTTT. Translated, it gives CASRPFTAHQPQHF.